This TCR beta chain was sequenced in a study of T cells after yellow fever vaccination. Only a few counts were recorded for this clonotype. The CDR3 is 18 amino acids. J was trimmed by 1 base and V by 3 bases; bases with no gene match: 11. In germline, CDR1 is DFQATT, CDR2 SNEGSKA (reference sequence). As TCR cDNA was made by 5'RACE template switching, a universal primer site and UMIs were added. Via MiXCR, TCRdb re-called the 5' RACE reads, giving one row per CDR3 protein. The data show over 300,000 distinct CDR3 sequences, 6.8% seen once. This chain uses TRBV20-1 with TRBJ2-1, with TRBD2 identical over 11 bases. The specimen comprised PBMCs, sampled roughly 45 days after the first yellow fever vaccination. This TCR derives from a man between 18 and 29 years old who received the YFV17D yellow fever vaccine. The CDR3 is CSASRPPLAGVSYNEQFF. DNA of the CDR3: TGCAGTGCTAGCCGCCCTCCACTAGCGGGGGTATCCTACAATGAGCAGTTCTTC.